The clone carrying this T cell receptor beta chain was picked up one time. One end of the junction does not line up with germline, which may come from a read error. Looked up from germline, CDR1 is LNHNV and CDR2 is YYDKDF (reference sequence). The CDR3 contains 13 residues. The entry originates in a study of cytotoxic CD8 clonotypes in ibrutinib-treated CLL. Assay used: immunoSEQ multiplex PCR; TCRdb lists only in-frame clones, some missing. The sample has fewer than 25,000 clones; 75% are singletons. The sample here was PBMCs, taken before ibrutinib treatment. The chain employs TRBV15 and TRBJ2-5, with 7 bases aligning to TRBD2. This TCR was sampled from a human donor with chronic lymphocytic leukemia. The CDR3 loop is CATSGRRQGTQYF. In DNA form, the CDR3 reads TGTGCCACCTCCGGGAGGCGCCAAGGGACCCAGTACTTC.